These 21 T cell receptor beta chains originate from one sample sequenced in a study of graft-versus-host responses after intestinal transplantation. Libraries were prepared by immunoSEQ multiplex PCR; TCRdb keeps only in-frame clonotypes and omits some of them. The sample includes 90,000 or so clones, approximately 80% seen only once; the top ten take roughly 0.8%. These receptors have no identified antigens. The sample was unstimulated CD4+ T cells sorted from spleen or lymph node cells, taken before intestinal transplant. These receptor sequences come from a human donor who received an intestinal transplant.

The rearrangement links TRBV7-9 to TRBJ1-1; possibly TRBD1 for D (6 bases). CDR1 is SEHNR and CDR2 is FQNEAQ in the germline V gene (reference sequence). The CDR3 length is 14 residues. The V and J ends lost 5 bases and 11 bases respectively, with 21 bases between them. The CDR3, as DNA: TGTGCCAGCAGCGGTAGGACAGCCGAAGTATGGGCTTTCTTT. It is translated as CASSGRTAEVWAFF.

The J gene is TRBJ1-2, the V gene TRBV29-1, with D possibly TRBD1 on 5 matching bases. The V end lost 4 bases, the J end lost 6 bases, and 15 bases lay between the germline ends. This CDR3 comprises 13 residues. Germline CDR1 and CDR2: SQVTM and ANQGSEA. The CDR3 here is CSVGEGSTDGYTF. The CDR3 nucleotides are TGCAGCGTTGGGGAGGGGTCTACGGATGGCTACACCTTC.

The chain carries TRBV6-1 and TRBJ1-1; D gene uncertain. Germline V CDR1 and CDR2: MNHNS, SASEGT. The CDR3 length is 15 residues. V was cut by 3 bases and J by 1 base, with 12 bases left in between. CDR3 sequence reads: CASSDLFSRNTEAFF. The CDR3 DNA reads TGTGCCAGCAGTGACCTATTTTCGCGGAACACTGAAGCTTTCTTT.

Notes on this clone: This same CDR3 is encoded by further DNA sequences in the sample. The CDR3 protein is CASSLNTGELFF. The CDR3 DNA sequence: TGTGCCAGCAGCCTTAACACCGGGGAGCTGTTTTTT. The chain has TRBV7-6 and TRBJ2-2; D is uncertain. CDR1 and CDR2 (germline): SGHVS, FNYEAQ. Trimming cost V 5 bases and J 2 bases, with 3 bases left between them. This CDR3 spans 12 amino acids.

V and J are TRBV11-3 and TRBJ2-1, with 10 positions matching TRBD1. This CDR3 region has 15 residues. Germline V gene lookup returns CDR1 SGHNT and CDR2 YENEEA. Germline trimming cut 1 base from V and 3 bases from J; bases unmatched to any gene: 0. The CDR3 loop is CASSLGTGGYNEQFF. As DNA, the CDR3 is TGTGCCAGCAGCTTAGGGACAGGGGGCTACAATGAGCAGTTCTTC.

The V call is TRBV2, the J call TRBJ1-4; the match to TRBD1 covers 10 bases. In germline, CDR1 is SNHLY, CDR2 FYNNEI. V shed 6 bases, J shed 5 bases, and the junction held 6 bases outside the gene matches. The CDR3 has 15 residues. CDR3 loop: CASRGTGAGNEKLFF. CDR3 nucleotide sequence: TGTGCCAGCAGGGGGACAGGGGCGGGGAATGAAAAACTGTTTTTT.

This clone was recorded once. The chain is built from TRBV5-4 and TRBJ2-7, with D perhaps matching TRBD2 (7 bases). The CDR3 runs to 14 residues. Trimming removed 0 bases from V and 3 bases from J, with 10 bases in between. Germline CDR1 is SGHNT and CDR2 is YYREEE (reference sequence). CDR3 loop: CASSLGGGLYEQYF. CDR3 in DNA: TGTGCCAGCAGCTTGGGCGGGGGCCTCTACGAGCAGTACTTC.

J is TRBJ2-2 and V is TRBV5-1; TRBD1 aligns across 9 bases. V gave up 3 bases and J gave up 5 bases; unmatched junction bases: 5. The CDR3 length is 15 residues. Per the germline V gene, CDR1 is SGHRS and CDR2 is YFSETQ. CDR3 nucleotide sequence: TGCGCCAGCAGCTCACAGGGGGCTGGAACCGGGGAGCTGTTTTTT. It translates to CASSSQGAGTGELFF. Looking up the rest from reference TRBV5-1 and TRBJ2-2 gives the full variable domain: KAGVTQTPRYLIKTRGQQVTLSCSPISGHRSVSWYQQTPGQGLQFLFEYFSETQRNKGNFPGRFSGRQFSNSRSEMNVSTLELGDSALYLCASSSQGAGTGELFFGEGSRLTVL.

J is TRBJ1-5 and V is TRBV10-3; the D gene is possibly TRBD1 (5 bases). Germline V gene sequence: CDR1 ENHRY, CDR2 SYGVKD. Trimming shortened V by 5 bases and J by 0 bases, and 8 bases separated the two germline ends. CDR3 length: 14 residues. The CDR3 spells CAISRDSSNQPQHF. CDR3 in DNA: TGTGCCATCAGTCGAGACAGTAGCAATCAGCCCCAGCATTTT.

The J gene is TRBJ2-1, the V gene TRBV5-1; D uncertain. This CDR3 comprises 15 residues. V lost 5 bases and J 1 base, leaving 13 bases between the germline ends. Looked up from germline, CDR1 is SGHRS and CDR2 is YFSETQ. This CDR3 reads CASSPSGLSYNEQFF. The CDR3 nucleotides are TGCGCCAGCAGTCCCTCGGGTCTATCCTACAATGAGCAGTTCTTC.

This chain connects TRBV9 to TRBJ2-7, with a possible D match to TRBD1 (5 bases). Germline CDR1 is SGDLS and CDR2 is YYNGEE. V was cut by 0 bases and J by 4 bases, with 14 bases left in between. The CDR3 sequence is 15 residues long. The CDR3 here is CASSVEAGLLYEQYF. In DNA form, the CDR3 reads TGTGCCAGCAGCGTAGAGGCAGGGCTCCTTTACGAGCAGTACTTC.

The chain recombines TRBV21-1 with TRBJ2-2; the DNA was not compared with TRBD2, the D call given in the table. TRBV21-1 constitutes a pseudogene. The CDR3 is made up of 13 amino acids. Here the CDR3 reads CASSQTGSGELFF. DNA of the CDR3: TGTGCCAGCAGCCAGACCGGGAGCGGGGAGCTGTTTTTT.

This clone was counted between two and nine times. The CDR3 sequence is CASSWDIGATNEKLFF. The CDR3 DNA sequence: TGCGCCAGCAGCTGGGACATCGGGGCAACTAATGAAAAACTGTTTTTT. The chain is built from TRBV5-1 and TRBJ1-4; D might be TRBD1 (6 bases). CDR1 and CDR2 (germline): SGHRS, YFSETQ. Trimming left V 3 bases short and J 0 bases short, with 12 bases between. This CDR3 is 16 amino acids long.

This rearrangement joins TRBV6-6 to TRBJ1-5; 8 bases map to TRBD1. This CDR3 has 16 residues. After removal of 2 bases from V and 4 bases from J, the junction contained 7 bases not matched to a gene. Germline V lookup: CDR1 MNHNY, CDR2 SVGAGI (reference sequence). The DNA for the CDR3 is TGTGCCAGCAGTTACCAGGGGGCGAAAGGGAATCAGCCCCAGCATTTT. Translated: CASSYQGAKGNQPQHF.

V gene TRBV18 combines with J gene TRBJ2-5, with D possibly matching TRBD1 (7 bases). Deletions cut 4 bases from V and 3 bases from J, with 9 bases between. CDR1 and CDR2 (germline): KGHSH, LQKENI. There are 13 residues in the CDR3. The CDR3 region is CASSRRGEETQYF. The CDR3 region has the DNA TGTGCCAGCTCACGCAGGGGGGAAGAGACCCAGTACTTC.

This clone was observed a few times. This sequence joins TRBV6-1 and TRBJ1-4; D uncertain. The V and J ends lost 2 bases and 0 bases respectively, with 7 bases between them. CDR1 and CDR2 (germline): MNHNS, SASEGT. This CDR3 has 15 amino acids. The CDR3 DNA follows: TGTGCCAGCAGTGAATTTAGAACAACTAATGAAAAACTGTTTTTT. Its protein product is CASSEFRTTNEKLFF.

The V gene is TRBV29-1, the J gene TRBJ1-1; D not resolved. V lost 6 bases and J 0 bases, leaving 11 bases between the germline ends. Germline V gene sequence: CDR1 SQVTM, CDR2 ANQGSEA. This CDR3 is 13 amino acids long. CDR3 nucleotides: TGCAGCGTCGCGACATACATGAACACTGAAGCTTTCTTT. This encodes CSVATYMNTEAFF.

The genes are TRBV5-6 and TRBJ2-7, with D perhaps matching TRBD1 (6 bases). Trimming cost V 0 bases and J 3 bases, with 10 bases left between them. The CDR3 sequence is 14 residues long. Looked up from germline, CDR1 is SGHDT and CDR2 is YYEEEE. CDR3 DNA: TGTGCCAGCAGCTTGGGACAGGCGGGCTACGAGCAGTACTTC. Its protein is CASSLGQAGYEQYF.

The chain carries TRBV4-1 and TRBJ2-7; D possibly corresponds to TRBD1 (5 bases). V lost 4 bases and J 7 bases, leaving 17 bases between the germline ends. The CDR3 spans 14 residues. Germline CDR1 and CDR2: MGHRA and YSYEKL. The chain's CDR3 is CASSRGGAEDEQYF. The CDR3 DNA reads TGCGCCAGCAGCCGGGGTGGGGCCGAGGATGAGCAGTACTTC.

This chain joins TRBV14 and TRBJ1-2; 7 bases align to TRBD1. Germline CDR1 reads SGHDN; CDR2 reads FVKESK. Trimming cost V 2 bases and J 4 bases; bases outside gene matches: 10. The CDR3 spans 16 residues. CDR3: CASSQSRPGTVYGYTF. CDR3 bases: TGTGCCAGCAGCCAAAGTCGTCCCGGGACAGTCTATGGCTACACCTTC. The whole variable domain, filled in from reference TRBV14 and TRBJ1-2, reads EAGVTQFPSHSVIEKGQTVTLRCDPISGHDNLYWYRRVMGKEIKFLLHFVKESKQDESGMPNNRFLAERTGGTYSTLKVQPAELEDSGVYFCASSQSRPGTVYGYTFGSGTRLTVV.

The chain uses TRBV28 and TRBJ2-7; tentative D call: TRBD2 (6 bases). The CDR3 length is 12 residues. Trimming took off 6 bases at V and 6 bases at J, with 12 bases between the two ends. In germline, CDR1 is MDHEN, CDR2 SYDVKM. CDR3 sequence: CASREGPSEQYF. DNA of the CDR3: TGTGCCAGCAGGGAGGGCCCGAGCGAGCAGTACTTC.